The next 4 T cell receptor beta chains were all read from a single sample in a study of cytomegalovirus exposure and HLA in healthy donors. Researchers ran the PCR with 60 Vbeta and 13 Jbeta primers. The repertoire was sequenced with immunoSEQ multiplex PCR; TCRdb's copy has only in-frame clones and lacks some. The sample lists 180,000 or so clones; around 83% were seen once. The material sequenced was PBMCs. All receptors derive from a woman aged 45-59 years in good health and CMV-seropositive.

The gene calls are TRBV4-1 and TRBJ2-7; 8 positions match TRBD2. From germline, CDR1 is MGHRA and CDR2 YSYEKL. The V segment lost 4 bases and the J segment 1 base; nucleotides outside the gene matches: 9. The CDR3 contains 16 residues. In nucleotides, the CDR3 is TGCGCCAGCAGCCCAGGAGAAAGCGGGGGTTCCTACGAGCAGTACTTC. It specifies CASSPGESGGSYEQYF.

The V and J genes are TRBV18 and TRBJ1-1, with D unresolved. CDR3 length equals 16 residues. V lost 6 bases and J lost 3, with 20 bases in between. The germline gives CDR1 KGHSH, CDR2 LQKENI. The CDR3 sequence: CASSSSLARLDTEAFF. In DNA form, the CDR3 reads TGTGCCAGCTCCTCGTCTTTGGCCAGACTGGACACTGAAGCTTTCTTT.

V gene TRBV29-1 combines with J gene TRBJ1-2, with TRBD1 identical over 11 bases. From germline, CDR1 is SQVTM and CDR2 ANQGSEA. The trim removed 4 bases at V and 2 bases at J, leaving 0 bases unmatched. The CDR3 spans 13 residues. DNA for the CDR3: TGCAGCGTTGGGACAGGGGGCAACTATGGCTACACCTTC. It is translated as CSVGTGGNYGYTF.

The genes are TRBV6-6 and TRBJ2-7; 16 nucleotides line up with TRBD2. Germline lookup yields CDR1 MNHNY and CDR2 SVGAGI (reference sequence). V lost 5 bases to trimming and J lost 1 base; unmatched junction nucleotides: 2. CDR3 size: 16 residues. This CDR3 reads CASSGTSGRGSYEQYF. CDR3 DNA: TGTGCCAGCAGTGGGACTAGCGGGAGGGGGTCCTACGAGCAGTACTTC.